This T cell receptor beta chain was recovered during a study of blood T cells in healthy people across ages. With respect to this clonotype: The antigen remains unidentified.

Every donor gave roughly 9.6 milliliters of peripheral blood. At least 6.5 million PBMCs were isolated per sample. Using a J-beta primer mix together with a sample-barcoded 5' primer, a second PCR was run for about 7 to 12 cycles. TCRdb re-derived calls from the 5' RACE reads in MiXCR, one entry per CDR3 protein. The profile covers hundreds of thousands of distinct CDR3 sequences, with 58% appearing a single time and around 22% taken by the ten largest. V was pared by 0 bases and J by 7 bases, with 11 bases of the junction left unmatched. Looked up from germline, CDR1 is SGDLS and CDR2 is YYNGEE. The CDR3 is 16 residues long. Study outcomes and limitations: Using unsorted PBMCs precluded a conclusive naive versus antigen-experienced comparison. Considered underestimates were the diversity estimates obtained from one million T cells.

The sample was blood. V gene TRBV9 combines with J gene TRBJ2-3; TRBD2 matches 7 bases. The sequence derives from a man younger than 45 in good health. CDR3 in amino acids: CASSVAAIGTIYTQYF. The DNA for the CDR3 is TGTGCCAGCAGCGTAGCGGCCATAGGGACTATATATACGCAGTATTTT.